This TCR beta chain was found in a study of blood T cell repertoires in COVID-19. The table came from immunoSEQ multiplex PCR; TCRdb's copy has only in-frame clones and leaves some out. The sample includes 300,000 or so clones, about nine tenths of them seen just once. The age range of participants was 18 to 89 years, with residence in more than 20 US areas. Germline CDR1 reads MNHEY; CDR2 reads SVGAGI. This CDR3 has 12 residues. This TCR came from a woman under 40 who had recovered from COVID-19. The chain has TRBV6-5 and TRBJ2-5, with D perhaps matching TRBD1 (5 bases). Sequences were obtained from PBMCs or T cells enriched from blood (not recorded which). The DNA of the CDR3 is TGTGCAACCGGCAGGGTAAGGGAGACCCAGTACTTC. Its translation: CATGRVRETQYF.